This T cell receptor (beta chain) was captured by sequencing in a study of Graves' ophthalmopathy and Graves' hyperthyroidism. There are many counts of this clonotype. Patients in the hyperthyroidism group, adults aged 18 to 65, were newly diagnosed, under 2 months' duration. Other autoimmune disease, uncontrolled infection, pregnancy and lactation led to exclusion. J gave up 9 bases and V 3 bases, and 2 bases lay outside the gene matches. This CDR3 is 14 amino acids long. RNA transcripts yielded amplified TCR beta CDR3 regions. First-round RT-PCR relied on HTBI primers, and a second-round multiplex PCR came next. From the multiplex PCR reads, TCRdb called clonotypes with MiXCR, one entry per CDR3 protein. There are over a million distinct CDR3 sequences in the sample; less than 45% occur only once, and 11% lies in the top ten.

Source material: peripheral blood or thyroid tissue (not recorded which). The source of this sequence is an adult man with Graves' hyperthyroidism. The chain combines TRBV12-3 or TRBV12-4 with TRBJ1-6; 10 nucleotides align to TRBD1. The CDR3: CASSFGQGVSPLHF. The DNA of the CDR3 is TGTGCCAGCAGTTTTGGACAGGGGGTTTCACCCCTCCACTTT.